A single sample gave rise to the 28 T cell receptor beta chains below, sequenced in a study of shared clonotypes between healthy human individuals. The method was immunoSEQ multiplex PCR; TCRdb's version includes in-frame clones alone and lacks a portion of them. The table has 600,000 to 700,000 clones, more than 70% seen once; the top ten hold about 1.8%. Material: memory CD4+ T cells sorted from blood. The subset here: CD45RA-negative fraction. The receptors derive from a woman in her thirties in good health.

The rearrangement joins TRBV5-1 to TRBJ2-1; D is perhaps TRBD1 or TRBD2 (5 bases each). V lost 3 bases to trimming and J lost 6 bases, with 13 bases between them. CDR1 SGHRS and CDR2 YFSETQ come from the germline V gene. CDR3 length: 14 residues. CDR3 nucleotides: TGCGCCAGCAGCTGGGGGACCCTACGCAATGAGCAGTTCTTC. This codes for CASSWGTLRNEQFF.

The chain employs TRBV18 and TRBJ1-3, with D hard to call. The V end lost 3 bases, the J end lost 3 bases, and 12 bases lay between the germline ends. Germline V gene lookup returns CDR1 KGHSH and CDR2 LQKENI. The CDR3 extends over 15 amino acids. This chain's CDR3 is CASSPYSGIGNTIYF. In nucleotides, the CDR3 is TGTGCCAGCTCACCTTACTCCGGGATTGGAAACACCATATATTTT.

The rearrangement links TRBV10-3 to TRBJ2-7; 12 nucleotides line up with TRBD2. V gave up 6 bases and J gave up 6 bases; unmatched junction bases: 15. Germline-derived CDR1 and CDR2 are ENHRY and SYGVKD. The CDR3 runs 17 residues. CDR3 sequence reads: CAIRGVASGRALFEQYF. The CDR3 nucleotides are TGTGCCATCAGAGGCGTGGCTAGCGGGAGGGCCTTGTTCGAGCAGTACTTC.

The chain links TRBV15 to TRBJ2-1; the match to TRBD1 covers 8 bases. Germline values: CDR1 LNHNV, CDR2 YYDKDF (reference sequence). Trimming at V came to 3 bases and at J to 10 bases, leaving 11 bases not matched to a gene. This CDR3 is 15 amino acids long. The CDR3 sequence is CATSRGGQGAGEQFF. CDR3 nucleotide sequence: TGTGCCACCAGCAGGGGCGGGCAGGGGGCCGGGGAGCAGTTCTTC. The full variable domain, its missing parts supplied by reference TRBV15 and TRBJ2-1, is DAMVIQNPRYQVTQFGKPVTLSCSQTLNHNVMYWYQQKSSQAPKLLFHYYDKDFNNEADTPDNFQSRRPNTSFCFLDIRSPGLGDTAMYLCATSRGGQGAGEQFFGPGTRLTVL.

This chain links TRBV29-1 with TRBJ2-2, with D hard to call. Germline V gene sequence: CDR1 SQVTM, CDR2 ANQGSEA. The CDR3 contains 15 residues. V dropped 1 base and J dropped 4 bases, with 13 bases sitting between them. As DNA, the CDR3 is TGCAGCGTTGAAGTATCCCCAGGCGGCACCGGGGAGCTGTTTTTT. This encodes CSVEVSPGGTGELFF.

J is TRBJ1-1 and V is TRBV5-4; TRBD1 agrees at 8 bases. Trimming cost V 2 bases and J 5 bases; bases outside gene matches: 23. The CDR3 spans 20 residues. CDR1 and CDR2 (germline): SGHNT, YYREEE (reference sequence). This CDR3 reads CASSFVTIGRGREFGTEAFF. The DNA for the CDR3 is TGTGCCAGCAGCTTCGTTACTATAGGCAGGGGGCGCGAGTTTGGTACTGAAGCTTTCTTT.

The gene calls are TRBV7-9 and TRBJ1-2; 7 bases match TRBD1. V trimming: 5 bases; J trimming: 6 bases; junction bases outside the gene matches: 9. Germline V gene sequence: CDR1 SEHNR, CDR2 FQNEAQ (reference sequence). This CDR3 comprises 14 residues. In DNA, the CDR3 is TGTGCCAGCAGCGGGACCCGGGACAGAGATGGCTACACCTTC. Its translation is CASSGTRDRDGYTF.

The chain uses TRBV28 and TRBJ2-2, with TRBD2 identical over 9 bases. CDR3 length: 18 residues. Trimming at V came to 4 bases and at J to 9 bases, leaving 18 bases not matched to a gene. CDR1 and CDR2 from the germline V gene are MDHEN and SYDVKM. The CDR3 DNA is TGTGCCAGCAGTTCCACCAATATAGCGGGAGTCCGATTCAGGGAGCTGTTTTTT. Amino acid sequence: CASSSTNIAGVRFRELFF. The full variable domain, with the rest looked up from reference TRBV28 and TRBJ2-2, is DVKVTQSSRYLVKRTGEKVFLECVQDMDHENMFWYRQDPGLGLRLIYFSYDVKMKEKGDIPEGYSVSREKKERFSLILESASTNQTSMYLCASSSTNIAGVRFRELFFGEGSRLTVL.

The CDR3 region has the DNA TGTGCCATCAGCTCGACACCGAGCTACGAGCAGTACTTC. Its protein product is CAISSTPSYEQYF. This chain connects TRBV10-3 to TRBJ2-7; D is uncertain. The CDR3 is made up of 13 amino acids. The germline V gene has CDR1 ENHRY and CDR2 SYGVKD. The ends were cut back, 6 bases at V and 3 bases at J, with 12 bases in the middle.

V and J are TRBV5-6 and TRBJ2-1; 10 bases line up with TRBD2. Trimming at V came to 2 bases and at J to 1 base, leaving 3 bases not matched to a gene. Germline values: CDR1 SGHDT, CDR2 YYEEEE. The CDR3 spans 16 residues. Here the CDR3 reads CASSFRTSGSYNEQFF. DNA for the CDR3: TGTGCCAGCAGCTTCCGGACTAGCGGTTCCTACAATGAGCAGTTCTTC. The full variable domain, its missing parts supplied by reference TRBV5-6 and TRBJ2-1, is DAGVTQSPTHLIKTRGQQVTLRCSPKSGHDTVSWYQQALGQGPQFIFQYYEEEERQRGNFPDRFSGHQFPNYSSELNVNALLLGDSALYLCASSFRTSGSYNEQFFGPGTRLTVL.

CDR3 amino acids: CATKDRGLGYTF. In DNA form, the CDR3 reads TGTGCCACCAAAGACAGGGGGCTTGGCTACACCTTC. The chain joins TRBV2 to TRBJ1-2; 10 positions agree with TRBD1. The CDR3 consists of 12 residues. Germline CDR1 and CDR2: SNHLY and FYNNEI. V was pared by 10 bases and J by 7 bases, with 6 bases of the junction left unmatched.

The CDR3: CATNRAGNQPQHF. The CDR3 nucleotides read TGTGCCACCAACAGGGCTGGCAATCAGCCCCAGCATTTT. This sequence joins TRBV10-3 and TRBJ1-5; D might be TRBD1 (6 bases). Trimming cost V 10 bases and J 2 bases, with 12 bases left between them. Germline values: CDR1 ENHRY, CDR2 SYGVKD. CDR3 size: 13 residues.

This chain connects TRBV2 to TRBJ2-1, with D uncertain. The CDR3 consists of 16 residues. The germline V gene encodes CDR1 SNHLY and CDR2 FYNNEI. Deletions cut 11 bases from V and 0 bases from J, with 20 bases between. The CDR3 loop is CAGTPHRTFSYNEQFF. The DNA of the CDR3 is TGTGCCGGAACTCCTCACAGAACGTTCTCCTACAATGAGCAGTTCTTC.

The chain links TRBV28 to TRBJ2-1, with D maybe TRBD2 (5 bases). CDR1 is MDHEN, CDR2 SYDVKM, per germline. V lost 6 bases and J lost 0, with 9 bases in between. This CDR3 contains 14 residues. In DNA, the CDR3 is TGTGCCAGCAGGCGGGTAAGCTCCTACAATGAGCAGTTCTTC. Encoded protein: CASRRVSSYNEQFF.

This clone was observed once. The genes are TRBV5-4 and TRBJ2-1; no firm D call. Looked up from germline, CDR1 is SGHNT and CDR2 is YYREEE (reference sequence). V was shortened by 7 bases and J by 9 bases, with 14 bases between the two germline ends. This CDR3 is built from 12 residues. The CDR3 loop is CASVRGSGEQFF. The CDR3 nucleotides are TGTGCCAGCGTCCGAGGTAGTGGTGAGCAGTTCTTC. Combining the CDR3 with reference TRBV5-4 and TRBJ2-1 gives the whole variable domain ETGVTQSPTHLIKTRGQQVTLRCSSQSGHNTVSWYQQALGQGPQFIFQYYREEENGRGNFPPRFSGLQFPNYSSELNVNALELDDSALYLCASVRGSGEQFFGPGTRLTVL.

This chain uses TRBV10-2 with TRBJ2-3; TRBD2 aligns across 7 bases. There are 14 residues in the CDR3. V dropped 8 bases and J dropped 2; count of bases not matched to a gene: 7. Germline assignment: CDR1 WSHSY and CDR2 SAAADI. The CDR3 spells CASRPGLYTDTQYF. The CDR3 DNA reads as TGCGCCAGCCGTCCGGGACTATACACAGATACGCAGTATTTT.

This rearrangement joins TRBV14 to TRBJ2-1; D possibly corresponds to TRBD2 (6 bases). Trimming pared 4 bases from V and 5 bases from J, leaving 18 bases between. Germline CDR1 SGHDN, CDR2 FVKESK. This CDR3 is built from 16 residues. CDR3 DNA: TGTGCCAGCAGCCCTCGACCTTTGCGGGGAGACAATGAGCAGTTCTTC. This encodes CASSPRPLRGDNEQFF.

This clone occurred a few times. This chain joins TRBV5-1 and TRBJ1-1, with unresolved D. The CDR3 consists of 13 residues. Germline V gives CDR1 SGHRS, CDR2 YFSETQ. V lost 2 bases to trimming and J lost 1 base, with 6 bases between them. The CDR3 nucleotides are TGCGCCAGCAGCTTTGACACGAACACTGAAGCTTTCTTT. It yields the protein CASSFDTNTEAFF.

This clone occurred once. The chain joins TRBV19 to TRBJ2-7; 7 bases agree with TRBD1. The ends lost 7 bases at V and 4 bases at J; junction bases unmatched: 7. This CDR3 has 13 amino acids. Germline V lookup: CDR1 LNHDA, CDR2 SQIVND (reference sequence). The DNA for the CDR3 is TGTGCCAGTACTGACGGGACAGCGTACGAGCAGTACTTC. This codes for CASTDGTAYEQYF.

J is TRBJ2-7 and V is TRBV7-2, with 7 nucleotides matching TRBD2. V shed 3 bases and J 1 base; nucleotides not matched to a gene: 6. Germline V gene lookup returns CDR1 SGHTA and CDR2 FQGNSA. The CDR3 length is 15 residues. The CDR3 DNA reads as TGTGCCAGCAGCTTCGTACTAGCGCCTTCCTACGAGCAGTACTTC. As protein: CASSFVLAPSYEQYF. Variable domain in full (rest from reference TRBV7-2 and TRBJ2-7): GAGVSQSPSNKVTEKGKDVELRCDPISGHTALYWYRQSLGQGLEFLIYFQGNSAPDKSGLPSDRFSAERTGGSVSTLTIQRTQQEDSAVYLCASSFVLAPSYEQYFGPGTRLTVT.

The chain recombines TRBV4-1 with TRBJ2-2; 7 bases map to TRBD1. Germline assignment: CDR1 MGHRA and CDR2 YSYEKL. Trimming took 3 bases from V and 2 from J; bases not matched to a gene: 9. The CDR3 runs 17 residues. Written as DNA, the CDR3 is TGCGCCAGCAGCCAGGGGGACAGAAAGACAAACACCGGGGAGCTGTTTTTT. It yields the protein CASSQGDRKTNTGELFF.

This chain uses TRBV28 with TRBJ1-2; D is unclear. V lost 2 bases, J lost 3 bases, and 7 bases lay in between. The CDR3 totals 13 residues. Germline loops: CDR1 MDHEN, CDR2 SYDVKM. CDR3 sequence: CASSLRPDYGYTF. The CDR3 DNA follows: TGTGCCAGCAGTTTAAGGCCGGACTATGGCTACACCTTC.

This clone came up once. The rearrangement joins TRBV29-1 to TRBJ2-5; TRBD1 might be the D (5 bases). The closer fit of TRBJ2-7 to the DNA end suggests the J call may be wrong. The CDR3 length is 12 residues. CDR1 is SQVTM and CDR2 is ANQGSEA in the germline V gene. CDR3 loop: CSATQGTYEQYF. For the CDR3, the DNA is TGCAGCGCCACCCAGGGTACATACGAGCAGTACTTC.

This chain links TRBV19 with TRBJ1-1; 8 bases agree with TRBD1. The CDR3 length is 15 residues. Trimming at V came to 5 bases and at J to 1 base, leaving 6 bases not matched to a gene. Germline-derived CDR1 and CDR2 are LNHDA and SQIVND (reference sequence). This CDR3 is CASSLTDRANTEAFF. CDR3 DNA: TGTGCCAGTAGTCTGACGGACAGGGCGAACACTGAAGCTTTCTTT.

A remark on this clone: A much larger clone differs from this one at a single base, so this may be a read error. The sample carries other DNA sequences with the same CDR3. CDR3 residues: CASSLGLAGGGQETQYF. CDR3 DNA sequence: TGTGCCAGCAGTTTGGGACTAGCGGGAGGGGGGCAAGAGACCCAGTACTTC. The chain is built from TRBV27 and TRBJ2-5; 16 bases align to TRBD2. The germline CDR1 and CDR2 sequences are MNHEY and SMNVEV (reference sequence). With V trimmed by 3 bases and J by 2 bases, 3 bases remained unmatched. The CDR3 loop spans 17 amino acids.

This clone was seen just once. For the CDR3, the DNA is TGTGCCAGCAGCTTTAACAGACCGGGACTGGAAGATACGCAGTATTTT. It specifies CASSFNRPGLEDTQYF. The rearrangement uses TRBV7-4 and TRBJ2-3, with a tentative D call TRBD2 (6 bases). The CDR3 consists of 16 residues. V shed 3 bases and J shed 5 bases, with 18 bases lying between them. The germline V gene has CDR1 SGHVT and CDR2 SQSDAQ.

This clone was observed a few times. The V gene is TRBV7-2, the J gene TRBJ1-1, with D unclear. V shed 5 bases and J shed 2 bases, with 15 bases lying between them. CDR3 length equals 15 residues. Looked up from germline, CDR1 is SGHTA and CDR2 is FQGNSA. CDR3 amino acids: CASSQTVLTNTEAFF. CDR3 DNA sequence: TGTGCCAGCAGCCAGACCGTCCTAACTAACACTGAAGCTTTCTTT.

The chain employs TRBV2 and TRBJ2-5; D is possibly TRBD1 (5 bases). Germline CDR1 is SNHLY and CDR2 is FYNNEI. The CDR3 has 13 amino acids. Between the trimmed V and J ends, which lost 6 bases and 5 bases, there was a span of 13 bases. The chain's CDR3 is CASRLDRVETQYF. The DNA for the CDR3 is TGTGCCAGCAGATTAGACAGAGTGGAGACCCAGTACTTC. Full variable domain (outside the CDR3, taken from reference TRBV2 and TRBJ2-5): EPEVTQTPSHQVTQMGQEVILRCVPISNHLYFYWYRQILGQKVEFLVSFYNNEISEKSEIFDDQFSVERPDGSNFTLKIRSTKLEDSAMYFCASRLDRVETQYFGPGTRLLVL.